A selection of T cell receptor beta chains follows, all from one sample in a study of T cell responses to AZD1222 COVID-19 vaccine. The data were produced by immunoSEQ multiplex PCR, yet TCRdb's version contains in-frame clones alone and is incomplete. Among some 100,000 clones listed, more than 70% were seen once. Sequenced here: peripheral blood, sampled on day 0 of AZD1222 vaccination. These receptors were collected from an adult in good health. Both conserved end residues are part of each CDR3. Fields, in order: J gene, V gene, clone size, D gene, CDR3 DNA, CDR3 protein. The D gene is left open where the match is weak. For some rows the clone size is stated as once, few or many, or as a class when expanded; others skip it.

J gene: TRBJ1-2; V gene: TRBV9; clone size: -; D gene: TRBD1; CDR3 DNA: TGTGCCAGCAGCGGGGGTTTACAGGGGCAGTACTATGGCTACACCTTC; CDR3 protein: CASSGGLQGQYYGYTF
J gene: TRBJ1-5; V gene: TRBV30; clone size: -; D gene: -; CDR3 DNA: TGTGCCTGGAGTCCCGGGACGTACGTCAATCAGCCCCAGCATTTT; CDR3 protein: CAWSPGTYVNQPQHF
J gene: TRBJ2-6; V gene: TRBV5-1; clone size: -; D gene: -; CDR3 DNA: TGCGCCAGCAGCTACCCGGGACTCAGCTCTGGGGCCAACGTCCTGACTTTC; CDR3 protein: CASSYPGLSSGANVLTF
J gene: TRBJ1-4; V gene: TRBV6-6; clone size: -; D gene: -; CDR3 DNA: TGTGCCAGCAGGACTAATTTACCGTGGCCGGGTGAAAAACTGTTTTTT; CDR3 protein: CASRTNLPWPGEKLFF
J gene: TRBJ2-2; V gene: TRBV9; clone size: -; D gene: -; CDR3 DNA: TGTGCCAGCAGCAAGGAGATCGGGAGGGAGCTGTTTTTT; CDR3 protein: CASSKEIGRELFF
J gene: TRBJ2-1; V gene: TRBV6-5; clone size: once; D gene: -; CDR3 DNA: TGTGCCAGCACCAGGGGCAGGGGGCGGGAGAATGAGCAGTTCTTC; CDR3 protein: CASTRGRGRENEQFF
J gene: TRBJ2-2; V gene: TRBV28; clone size: -; D gene: -; CDR3 DNA: TGTGCCAGCAGTTCTACGGGACCTTTCACCGGGGAGCTGTTTTTT; CDR3 protein: CASSSTGPFTGELFF
J gene: TRBJ1-2; V gene: TRBV29-1; clone size: -; D gene: -; CDR3 DNA: TGCAGCGTTGAAGATCGAGGTTCGGGGGGGCAAGCGTCCTATGGCTACACCTTC; CDR3 protein: CSVEDRGSGGQASYGYTF
J gene: TRBJ1-1; V gene: TRBV9; clone size: -; D gene: TRBD1; CDR3 DNA: TGTGCCAGCAGCGTAGTTGGACAGGGAGGCACTGAAGCTTTCTTT; CDR3 protein: CASSVVGQGGTEAFF
J gene: TRBJ1-1; V gene: TRBV6-6; clone size: -; D gene: -; CDR3 DNA: TGTGCCAGCAGTTACTTGTGGGCGGCGAACACTGAAGCTTTCTTT; CDR3 protein: CASSYLWAANTEAFF
J gene: TRBJ1-2; V gene: TRBV27; clone size: -; D gene: -; CDR3 DNA: TGTGCCAGCGGGGGTACCTATGGCTACACCTTC; CDR3 protein: CASGGTYGYTF
J gene: TRBJ2-2; V gene: TRBV30; clone size: -; D gene: -; CDR3 DNA: TGTGCCTGGTCAGGAGGCAGCCTTATCGGGGAGCTGTTTTTT; CDR3 protein: CAWSGGSLIGELFF
J gene: TRBJ2-4; V gene: TRBV7-8; clone size: once; D gene: TRBD2; CDR3 DNA: TGTGCCAGCAGGAAGCGGGAGGCCTCCCCTATTCAGTACTTC; CDR3 protein: CASRKREASPIQYF
J gene: TRBJ1-2; V gene: TRBV5-1; clone size: -; D gene: -; CDR3 DNA: TGCGCCAGCAGCTCCATGGGGGATGAAGCTAACTATGGCTACACCTTC; CDR3 protein: CASSSMGDEANYGYTF
J gene: TRBJ2-5; V gene: TRBV28; clone size: -; D gene: -; CDR3 DNA: TGTGCCAGCAGTTTATCCGGGGGGCTATCCCCCCAAGAGACCCAGTACTTC; CDR3 protein: CASSLSGGLSPQETQYF
J gene: TRBJ2-2; V gene: TRBV27; clone size: -; D gene: -; CDR3 DNA: TGTGCCAGCAGCAAGAGGGGGGGGCTGACCGGGGAGCTGTTTTTT; CDR3 protein: CASSKRGGLTGELFF
J gene: TRBJ2-4; V gene: TRBV6-6; clone size: -; D gene: -; CDR3 DNA: TGTGCCATCAGATCAGGGGGGGAAAACATTCAGTACTTC; CDR3 protein: CAIRSGGENIQYF
J gene: TRBJ2-1; V gene: TRBV24-1; clone size: -; D gene: -; CDR3 DNA: TGTGCCACCAGTGACGCCGGGACCCACAATGAGCAGTTCTTC; CDR3 protein: CATSDAGTHNEQFF
J gene: TRBJ2-1; V gene: TRBV18; clone size: -; D gene: -; CDR3 DNA: TGTGCCAGCTCACCAAGGCTCGCCGCTAATGAGCAGTTCTTC; CDR3 protein: CASSPRLAANEQFF
J gene: TRBJ1-2; V gene: TRBV19; clone size: -; D gene: -; CDR3 DNA: TGTGCCAGTACTTCGTCCAGTGTGGCCAACTATGGCTACACCTTC; CDR3 protein: CASTSSSVANYGYTF
J gene: TRBJ2-5; V gene: TRBV5-1; clone size: -; D gene: TRBD1; CDR3 DNA: TGCGCCAGCAGCTTAAACAGGGGTTTAGGACAAGAGACCCAGTACTTC; CDR3 protein: CASSLNRGLGQETQYF
J gene: TRBJ1-2; V gene: TRBV7-8; clone size: -; D gene: -; CDR3 DNA: TGTGCCAGCAGCTTAAGGGGCCCAATGTCAGGGACGAACTATGGCTACACCTTC; CDR3 protein: CASSLRGPMSGTNYGYTF
J gene: TRBJ2-5; V gene: TRBV5-8; clone size: -; D gene: -; CDR3 DNA: TGTGCCAGCAGCTTGATCCGCCTCGGGACCCAGTACTTC; CDR3 protein: CASSLIRLGTQYF
J gene: TRBJ2-5; V gene: TRBV29-1; clone size: -; D gene: TRBD1; CDR3 DNA: TGCAGCGCGGTCCGGGACAGGGTCCCAATGGGCAAAGAGACCCAGTACTTC; CDR3 protein: CSAVRDRVPMGKETQYF
J gene: TRBJ2-1; V gene: TRBV5-4; clone size: -; D gene: TRBD2; CDR3 DNA: TGTGCCAGCAGCTTTGGACTAGCGGGGTACAATGAGCAGTTCTTC; CDR3 protein: CASSFGLAGYNEQFF
J gene: TRBJ1-2; V gene: TRBV18; clone size: -; D gene: -; CDR3 DNA: TGTGCCAGCTCACCACTCACTGTCCCGGAGAGTGGCTACACCTTC; CDR3 protein: CASSPLTVPESGYTF
J gene: TRBJ1-1; V gene: TRBV19; clone size: -; D gene: TRBD1; CDR3 DNA: TGTGCCAGTAGTACGGGGACAGGGCGCTCAATGAACACTGAAGCTTTCTTT; CDR3 protein: CASSTGTGRSMNTEAFF
J gene: TRBJ2-3; V gene: TRBV7-8; clone size: -; D gene: TRBD2; CDR3 DNA: TGTGCCAGCAGGCCGCGGGGGGGAAGAGATACGCAGTATTTT; CDR3 protein: CASRPRGGRDTQYF
J gene: TRBJ2-2; V gene: TRBV7-2; clone size: -; D gene: TRBD2; CDR3 DNA: TGTGCCAGCAGCCGTGCGGGACTAGCGGGGGGAGGGTCCGGGGAGCTGTTTTTT; CDR3 protein: CASSRAGLAGGGSGELFF
J gene: TRBJ2-7; V gene: TRBV28; clone size: -; D gene: -; CDR3 DNA: TGTGCCAGCAGTTGGGGCTACGAGCAGTACTTC; CDR3 protein: CASSWGYEQYF
J gene: TRBJ1-1; V gene: TRBV19; clone size: -; D gene: -; CDR3 DNA: TGTGCCAGTAGTAGTGCCAGGGGTACTGAAGCTTTCTTT; CDR3 protein: CASSSARGTEAFF
J gene: TRBJ2-1; V gene: TRBV5-1; clone size: -; D gene: TRBD2; CDR3 DNA: TGCGCCAGCAGCCGGACTAGCGGTCGCTCCTACAATGAGCAGTTCTTC; CDR3 protein: CASSRTSGRSYNEQFF
J gene: TRBJ2-7; V gene: TRBV10-3; clone size: -; D gene: TRBD1; CDR3 DNA: TGTGCCATCAGGCGGACAGGGGGCGAGCAGTACTTC; CDR3 protein: CAIRRTGGEQYF
J gene: TRBJ1-2; V gene: TRBV20-1; clone size: few; D gene: TRBD1; CDR3 DNA: TGCAGTGCTAGAGCCGGGACAGGGTGTACCTTC; CDR3 protein: CSARAGTGCTF
J gene: TRBJ1-2; V gene: TRBV3-1/TRBV3-2; clone size: once; D gene: -; CDR3 DNA: TGTGCCAGCAGCCAAGATTGGGATGGGGGATATGGCTACACCTTC; CDR3 protein: CASSQDWDGGYGYTF